This entry lists 19 T cell receptor beta chains sequenced from one sample in a study of blood T cell repertoires in COVID-19. Assay used: immunoSEQ multiplex PCR; TCRdb lists only in-frame clones, some missing. The repertoire consists of roughly 190,000 clones, with 90% occurring once and the leading ten covering approximately 0.5%. The sequencing sample was made of peripheral blood. Receptors originate from a man between 45 and 60 years old with acute or convalescent COVID-19.

The chain links TRBV19 to TRBJ1-3; 8 bases line up with TRBD1. This CDR3 has 14 amino acids. The V gene's germline CDR1 is LNHDA and CDR2 SQIVND (reference sequence). The V gene end was trimmed by 9 bases and the J gene end by 0 bases; junction bases not matched to a gene: 4. For the CDR3, the DNA is TGTGCCAGCGACAGGGGACGCTCTGGAAACACCATATATTTT. It yields the protein CASDRGRSGNTIYF.

This clone was picked up a small number of times. This chain joins TRBV5-6 and TRBJ1-2; TRBD1 agrees at 8 bases. The CDR3 length is 16 residues. V lost 4 bases to trimming and J lost 2 bases; unmatched junction nucleotides: 10. CDR1 and CDR2 (germline): SGHDT, YYEEEE. The CDR3 bases are TGTGCCAGCAGCACGGGACAGGTCCGGGTAAACTATGGCTACACCTTC. This sequence encodes CASSTGQVRVNYGYTF.

The chain links TRBV5-4 to TRBJ2-7; no definite D call. CDR1 is SGHNT, CDR2 YYREEE, per germline (reference sequence). V lost 0 bases, J lost 3 bases, and 10 bases lay in between. The CDR3 runs 14 residues. CDR3 coding DNA: TGTGCCAGCAGCTTGGTGGGCGTCGGCTACGAGCAGTACTTC. Protein sequence: CASSLVGVGYEQYF.

This clone appeared a few times. This chain joins TRBV6-5 and TRBJ1-4, with D perhaps TRBD1 (5 bases). CDR1 is MNHEY and CDR2 is SVGAGI in the germline V gene. V lost 9 bases and J 8 bases, leaving 10 bases between the germline ends. The CDR3 consists of 11 residues. In DNA form, the CDR3 reads TGTGCCAGTGGGGGGGAGGAAAAACTGTTTTTT. Amino acids: CASGGEEKLFF.

The chain has TRBV7-8 and TRBJ2-4; 9 bases agree with TRBD1. CDR1 is SGHVS and CDR2 is FQNEAQ in the germline V gene. Germline trimming cut 2 bases from V and 0 bases from J; bases unmatched to any gene: 14. The CDR3 loop spans 20 amino acids. CDR3 sequence reads: CASSLSLSGQGLLAKNIQYF. CDR3 nucleotides: TGTGCCAGCAGCTTATCATTGTCGGGACAGGGACTACTAGCCAAAAACATTCAGTACTTC.

J is TRBJ2-5 and V is TRBV7-9; D unclear. Germline CDR1 reads SEHNR; CDR2 reads FQNEAQ (reference sequence). V was cut by 6 bases and J by 3 bases, with 11 bases left in between. The CDR3 totals 13 residues. The CDR3 nucleotides read TGTGCCAGCAGTCCTAGGAGTAAAGAGACCCAGTACTTC. It is translated as CASSPRSKETQYF.

The chain has TRBV2 and TRBJ2-1, with 8 nucleotides matching TRBD2. The length of the CDR3 is 14 residues. Trimming at V came to 6 bases and at J to 8 bases, leaving 9 bases not matched to a gene. The germline gives CDR1 SNHLY, CDR2 FYNNEI. The CDR3 is CASRVAGTQYEQFF. The CDR3 coding sequence is TGTGCCAGCAGGGTAGCGGGAACCCAGTATGAGCAGTTCTTC.

V gene TRBV6-5 combines with J gene TRBJ1-5, with TRBD1 identical over 8 bases. The CDR3 is 14 residues long. Germline CDR1 reads MNHEY; CDR2 reads SVGAGI. V dropped 7 bases and J dropped 4; count of bases not matched to a gene: 6. The CDR3 loop reads CASTSGQGNQPQHF. In DNA form, the CDR3 reads TGTGCCAGCACGAGTGGACAGGGAAATCAGCCCCAGCATTTT.

This chain's CDR3 is CASSFGGSSGNTIYF. The CDR3 coding sequence is TGTGCCAGCAGCTTCGGGGGAAGCTCTGGAAACACCATATATTTT. The chain couples TRBV7-8 to TRBJ1-3; weak D call: TRBD1 (5 bases). Trimming removed 3 bases from V and 0 bases from J, with 9 bases in between. This CDR3 contains 15 residues. CDR1 SGHVS and CDR2 FQNEAQ come from the germline V gene.

The rearrangement links TRBV29-1 to TRBJ2-1, with 11 bases identical to TRBD2. V gave up 4 bases and J gave up 10 bases; unmatched junction bases: 12. The V gene's germline CDR1 is SQVTM and CDR2 ANQGSEA. The CDR3 is made up of 15 amino acids. The CDR3 DNA is TGCAGCGTTGGGGAGAGACTAGCGGGAAATATGGAGCAGTTCTTC. Its translation: CSVGERLAGNMEQFF.

This chain links TRBV6-5 with TRBJ2-1; TRBD1 is a possible D gene (5 bases). Trimming removed 0 bases from V and 6 bases from J, with 12 bases in between. The CDR3 totals 15 residues. Germline lookup yields CDR1 MNHEY and CDR2 SVGAGI. In DNA, the CDR3 is TGTGCCAGCAGTTACTCGGCAGGGTTACGCAATGAGCAGTTCTTC. Protein product: CASSYSAGLRNEQFF.

J is TRBJ2-4 and V is TRBV7-9, with 8 nucleotides matching TRBD1. V dropped 0 bases and J dropped 8; count of bases not matched to a gene: 0. The germline V gene has CDR1 SEHNR and CDR2 FQNEAQ (reference sequence). This CDR3 is built from 13 residues. CDR3 loop: CASSLAQGDIQYF. As DNA, the CDR3 is TGTGCCAGCAGCTTAGCACAGGGGGACATTCAGTACTTC.

The V and J genes are TRBV5-1 and TRBJ2-3, with 13 positions matching TRBD2. The CDR3 loop spans 15 amino acids. Germline loops: CDR1 SGHRS, CDR2 YFSETQ. Trimming at V came to 0 bases and at J to 5 bases, leaving 0 bases not matched to a gene. CDR3 residues: CASSLGLAGGDTQYF. The CDR3 bases are TGCGCCAGCAGCTTGGGACTAGCGGGGGGAGATACGCAGTATTTT.

V and J are TRBV30 and TRBJ2-7, with TRBD2 matching 9 bases. V gave up 4 bases and J gave up 7 bases; unmatched junction bases: 8. The V gene's germline CDR1 is GTSNPN and CDR2 SVGIG (reference sequence). The CDR3 covers 13 residues. The CDR3 is CAWNKVAGEEQYF. In DNA, the CDR3 is TGTGCCTGGAACAAGGTAGCGGGAGAAGAGCAGTACTTC.

This clone was detected only once. The chain recombines TRBV3-1 (or the pseudogene TRBV3-2) with TRBJ1-1, with D perhaps TRBD1 (5 bases). The CDR3 sequence is 15 residues long. Germline CDR1 is LGHDT and CDR2 is YNNKEL (reference sequence). V was pared by 0 bases and J by 3 bases, with 11 bases between. The CDR3 sequence is CASSQDRRADTEAFF. DNA for the CDR3: TGTGCCAGCAGCCAAGATCGCAGGGCTGACACTGAAGCTTTCTTT.

A few counts support this clone. The chain uses TRBV24-1 and TRBJ1-5, with a weak D call TRBD1 (6 bases). The CDR3 spans 12 residues. V was clipped by 9 bases and J by 7 bases, with 12 bases between them. The V gene's germline CDR1 is KGHDR and CDR2 SFDVKD. CDR3 residues: CATGTGGQPQHF. In DNA form, the CDR3 reads TGTGCCACCGGGACGGGGGGCCAGCCCCAGCATTTT.

V usage is TRBV27 and J usage is TRBJ2-1, with 7 bases lining up with TRBD2. CDR1 is MNHEY, CDR2 SMNVEV, per germline (reference sequence). With V trimmed by 2 bases and J by 2 bases, 3 bases remained unmatched. There are 15 residues in the CDR3. This CDR3 is CASSLKAGTYNEQFF. The CDR3 nucleotides read TGTGCCAGCAGTTTAAAAGCGGGGACCTACAATGAGCAGTTCTTC.

The chain is built from TRBV6-2 or TRBV6-3 and TRBJ1-1, with a possible D match to TRBD1 (6 bases). Germline V lookup: CDR1 MNHEY, CDR2 SVGEGT. The length of the CDR3 is 12 residues. Between the trimmed V and J ends, which lost 2 bases and 7 bases, there was a span of 8 bases. The DNA of the CDR3 is TGTGCCAGCAGTTACGTCAGGGGTGAAGCTTTCTTT. This codes for CASSYVRGEAFF.

A few counts support this clone. The V gene is TRBV20-1, the J gene TRBJ2-5, with a tentative D call TRBD1 (5 bases). V was clipped by 3 bases and J by 5 bases, with 22 bases between them. The CDR3 is 16 residues long. Germline values: CDR1 DFQATT, CDR2 SNEGSKA (reference sequence). The CDR3 loop is CSASKGSTLLGETQYF. The CDR3 nucleotides are TGCAGTGCTAGTAAGGGGTCAACTCTTTTGGGGGAGACCCAGTACTTC.